This record covers a single T cell receptor (beta chain). The antigen is unknown. The CDR3 loop spans 15 amino acids. Trimming left V 0 bases short and J 7 bases short, with 16 bases between. The V gene's germline CDR1 is LGHNA and CDR2 YSLEER. TCRdb independently ran MiXCR on the 5' RACE reads; one entry per CDR3 protein. The sample contains 250,000 to 350,000 distinct CDR3 sequences, around 20% of which appear only once. This entry belongs to a study of CD8 T cells in ankylosing spondylitis. General study points: In ankylosing spondylitis blood, a motif of fewer than 10 highly homologous TCR beta variants appeared characteristic.

The chain couples TRBV4-3 to TRBJ2-7; D is undetermined. This TCR derives from a female donor with ankylosing spondylitis or in good health (not recorded which). The sequencing input was blood, either unsorted or a sorted T cell fraction (not recorded which). The CDR3 DNA reads TGCGCCAGCAGCCAAGATATTGACCTTCTCGGGGAGCAGTACTTC. Translation: CASSQDIDLLGEQYF.